A selection of T cell receptor beta chains follows, all from one sample in a study of OX40 agonist ivuxolimab in advanced cancers. Produced via immunoSEQ multiplex PCR; TCRdb's table is partial and in-frame only. This sample carries 83,000 or so clones, around 80% of them seen once, and the ten largest clones take 1.5% to 2%. This sample comprised CD4+ or CD8+ T cells sorted from blood, obtained in a trial of the OX40 agonist ivuxolimab. These receptors were obtained from an adult with an advanced solid tumor such as melanoma, head and neck, liver or kidney cancer. Each CDR3 is given with its conserved first and last residue. Fields, in order: CDR3 protein, CDR3 DNA, V gene, J gene, clone size, D gene. The D gene is left open where the match is weak. Only some rows state a clone size, as once, few, many or a class for expanded clones.

CASSPAGQRVYEQYF	TGTGCCAGCAGCCCCGCGGGACAGAGAGTCTACGAGCAGTACTTC	TRBV5-5	TRBJ2-7	.	.
CASSQDIIGSVYNEQFF	TGTGCCAGCAGCCAAGATATAATCGGGTCGGTCTACAATGAGCAGTTCTTC	TRBV4-2	TRBJ2-1	.	.
CASSLGTGREQYF	TGTGCCAGCAGCCTAGGGACAGGGAGGGAGCAGTACTTC	TRBV14	TRBJ2-7	.	TRBD1
CASSLVGNTEAFF	TGTGCCAGCAGCTTAGTGGGCAACACTGAAGCTTTCTTT	TRBV7-2	TRBJ1-1	.	.
CASEQGLYNSPPHF	TGTGCCAGTGAACAGGGGCTTTATAATTCACCCCCCCACTTT	TRBV19	TRBJ1-6	.	TRBD1
CAARWQANTGELFF	TGTGCCGCCCGGTGGCAGGCGAACACCGGGGAGCTGTTTTTT	TRBV30	TRBJ2-2	.	.
CASSLRTDFGNTIYF	TGTGCCAGCAGCTTAAGAACGGACTTTGGAAACACCATATATTTT	TRBV7-2	TRBJ1-3	.	.
CATSRDSGQGNEKLFF	TGTGCCACCAGCAGAGATTCAGGCCAAGGAAATGAAAAACTGTTTTTT	TRBV15	TRBJ1-4	few	.
CASSERTGGRQPQHF	TGTGCCAGCAGTGAAAGGACAGGGGGGAGACAGCCCCAGCATTTT	TRBV2	TRBJ1-5	.	TRBD1
CASSLGTGVGNEQFF	TGTGCCAGCAGCTTAGGGACAGGGGTCGGCAATGAGCAGTTCTTC	TRBV11-2	TRBJ2-1	.	TRBD1
CASSEQGGSSYNSPLHF	TGTGCCAGCAGTGAACAGGGGGGCAGCTCCTATAATTCACCCCTCCACTTT	TRBV25-1	TRBJ1-6	.	TRBD1
CASSLESGTSGGNIQYF	TGTGCCAGCAGCTTAGAGTCCGGGACTAGCGGGGGGAACATTCAGTACTTC	TRBV7-2	TRBJ2-4	.	TRBD2
CASSLRRQGGDEQYF	TGTGCCAGCAGCCTCCGCCGACAGGGGGGAGACGAGCAGTACTTC	TRBV11-2	TRBJ2-7	once	TRBD1
CASSPRVPGWEGHNEQFF	TGTGCCAGCTCACCGCGGGTTCCAGGCTGGGAAGGCCACAATGAGCAGTTCTTC	TRBV18	TRBJ2-1	.	.
CASSPFVGGAETEAFF	TGTGCCAGCAGCCCCTTTGTAGGGGGCGCGGAGACTGAAGCTTTCTTT	TRBV11-2	TRBJ1-1	.	TRBD1
CASSLLGGQETQYF	TGCGCCAGCAGCTTGCTCGGGGGGCAAGAGACCCAGTACTTC	TRBV5-1	TRBJ2-5	.	TRBD2
CASSQGLYEQYF	TGTGCCAGCAGCCAGGGCTTATACGAGCAGTACTTC	TRBV7-9	TRBJ2-7	.	.
CASTKRTSGGGEQFF	TGTGCCAGCACGAAAAGGACTAGCGGGGGGGGAGAGCAGTTCTTC	TRBV2	TRBJ2-1	.	TRBD2
CASGRQGPNTEAFF	TGTGCTAGTGGGCGACAGGGGCCGAACACTGAAGCTTTCTTT	TRBV12-5	TRBJ1-1	.	TRBD1